These 20 T cell receptor beta chains share one sample of origin, sequenced in a study of T cell responses to AZD1222 COVID-19 vaccine. Method: immunoSEQ multiplex PCR; TCRdb's copy keeps in-frame clones and lacks some. This table has 100,000 to 150,000 clones, approximately 90% appearing once. The sequenced sample was peripheral blood, obtained on day 0 of AZD1222 vaccination. The receptors come from an adult in good health.

V is TRBV28 and J is TRBJ2-7; D is ambiguous. The CDR3 is 13 amino acids. V was pared by 5 bases and J by 3 bases, with 11 bases between. Germline V gene lookup returns CDR1 MDHEN and CDR2 SYDVKM. The CDR3 bases are TGTGCCAGCAGTCGACCTTCCCTCTACGAGCAGTACTTC. Protein product: CASSRPSLYEQYF.

This chain connects TRBV3-1 (or the pseudogene TRBV3-2) to TRBJ2-2, with TRBD2 matching 10 bases. Looked up from germline, CDR1 is LGHDT and CDR2 is YNNKEL (reference sequence). The CDR3 sequence is 16 residues long. V lost 0 bases and J lost 6; bases outside the gene matches: 4. CDR3 bases: TGTGCCAGCAGCCAAGAGAGCGGGGGGGCCCCCGGGGAGCTGTTTTTT. The encoded protein is CASSQESGGAPGELFF.

V usage is TRBV27 and J usage is TRBJ2-5; TRBD1 is a possible D gene (5 bases). The CDR3 consists of 13 residues. Trimming removed 4 bases at V and 2 bases at J, with 8 bases between. Germline lookup yields CDR1 MNHEY and CDR2 SMNVEV (reference sequence). The CDR3 nucleotides read TGTGCCAGCAGTTGGCAGGGACAAGAGACCCAGTACTTC. Its protein product is CASSWQGQETQYF.

The V call is TRBV30, the J call TRBJ1-3; D remains ambiguous. Deletions cut 2 bases from V and 0 bases from J, with 11 bases between. The CDR3 has 15 residues. Germline V CDR1 and CDR2: GTSNPN, SVGIG (reference sequence). The CDR3 nucleotides are TGTGCCTGGAGTAACCCGCCTCGCTCTGGAAACACCATATATTTT. It codes for CAWSNPPRSGNTIYF.

This clone came up once. The rearrangement uses TRBV19 and TRBJ1-3; maybe TRBD1 (6 bases). Germline V gene data show CDR1 as LNHDA and CDR2 as SQIVND (reference sequence). This CDR3 spans 13 amino acids. Trimming stripped 6 bases from V and 7 bases from J, with 13 bases between. For the CDR3, the DNA is TGTGCCAGTAGACCGGACAGCAGGAACACCATATATTTT. Amino acid sequence: CASRPDSRNTIYF.

Concerning this clone: This specimen includes other DNA sequences encoding the same CDR3. The chain carries TRBV6-5 and TRBJ2-7, with 8 bases identical to TRBD1. Germline CDR1 and CDR2: MNHEY and SVGAGI. The CDR3 totals 14 residues. The V and J ends lost 0 bases and 4 bases, in that order; junction bases with no gene match: 2. The CDR3 is CASSYSQGAYEQYF. The CDR3 region has the DNA TGTGCCAGCAGTTACTCCCAGGGGGCTTACGAGCAGTACTTC.

The chain combines TRBV6-5 with TRBJ1-3, with a possible D match to TRBD1 (6 bases). The V end lost 6 bases, the J end lost 1 base, and 10 bases lay between the germline ends. From germline, CDR1 is MNHEY and CDR2 SVGAGI. The CDR3 extends over 14 amino acids. The DNA of the CDR3 is TGTGCCAGCAGCAGGGGAGGGTCTGGAAACACCATATATTTT. Translation gives CASSRGGSGNTIYF.

This chain uses TRBV4-2 with TRBJ2-7, with TRBD1 matching 7 bases. Germline CDR1 LGHNA, CDR2 YNFKEQ. The CDR3 runs to 18 residues. J lost 2 bases, V lost 1 base, and 14 bases had no gene match. CDR3 DNA: TGTGCCAGCAGCCAAGGGGTAGAGGGGGCCTCCATCACCTACGAGCAGTACTTC. The encoded protein is CASSQGVEGASITYEQYF.

This clone came up a few times. Other nucleotide sequences in the sample specify the same CDR3. CDR3 DNA sequence: TGTGCCAGCTCACCACCGGGATACACCGGGGAGCTGTTTTTT. Amino acid sequence: CASSPPGYTGELFF. This rearrangement joins TRBV18 to TRBJ2-2; D remains unclear. The CDR3 runs to 14 residues. Germline V gene data show CDR1 as KGHSH and CDR2 as LQKENI. V lost 0 bases and J 3 bases, leaving 5 bases between the germline ends. Based on the CDR3 plus reference TRBV18 and TRBJ2-2, the full variable domain is NAGVMQNPRHLVRRRGQEARLRCSPMKGHSHVYWYRQLPEEGLKFMVYLQKENIIDESGMPKERFSAEFPKEGPSILRIQQVVRGDSAAYFCASSPPGYTGELFFGEGSRLTVL.

The rearrangement joins TRBV9 to TRBJ2-7, with D tentatively TRBD2 (6 bases). Germline CDR1 and CDR2: SGDLS and YYNGEE. The CDR3 is 14 amino acids. Trimming cost V 3 bases and J 0 bases, with 10 bases left between them. The CDR3 DNA follows: TGTGCCAGCAGCGGGCGGGACGGCTCCTACGAGCAGTACTTC. Encoded protein: CASSGRDGSYEQYF.

This clone was seen only once. V and J are TRBV24-1 and TRBJ1-2; 10 bases match TRBD1. Per germline, CDR1 KGHDR and CDR2 SFDVKD. This CDR3 is 15 amino acids long. Trimming cost V 3 bases and J 9 bases; bases outside gene matches: 9. The CDR3 region has the DNA TGTGCCACCAGTGATCCGGACAGGGGGGGCTGGAGCTACACCTTC. Amino acids: CATSDPDRGGWSYTF.

The chain employs TRBV11-2 and TRBJ1-2, with D maybe TRBD1 (5 bases). Between the trimmed V and J ends, which lost 5 bases and 8 bases, there was a span of 15 bases. There are 13 residues in the CDR3. Germline V gene sequence: CDR1 SGHAT, CDR2 FQNNGV. DNA of the CDR3: TGTGCCAGCAGCCCGATGGCGGGGCTAGGCTACACCTTC. Protein sequence: CASSPMAGLGYTF.

The V call is TRBV5-5, the J call TRBJ2-2; tentative D call: TRBD1 (6 bases). Trimming removed 4 bases at V and 0 bases at J, with 13 bases between. Germline CDR1 SGHKS, CDR2 YYEKEE (reference sequence). The CDR3 covers 16 residues. CDR3 in amino acids: CASSRHRASNTGELFF. The DNA of the CDR3 is TGTGCCAGCAGCCGCCACAGGGCCTCGAACACCGGGGAGCTGTTTTTT.

The chain employs TRBV27 and TRBJ2-1; 8 bases align to TRBD2. Looked up from germline, CDR1 is MNHEY and CDR2 is SMNVEV (reference sequence). Trimming removed 2 bases from V and 2 bases from J; junction bases left unmatched: 5. The CDR3 sequence is 16 residues long. The CDR3 reads CASSLGGGLPYNEQFF. In nucleotides, the CDR3 is TGTGCCAGCAGTTTAGGCGGGGGGCTTCCCTACAATGAGCAGTTCTTC.

The genes are TRBV18 and TRBJ1-2; D remains ambiguous. Trimming took 3 bases from V and 0 from J, leaving 11 bases between them. Germline values: CDR1 KGHSH, CDR2 LQKENI. This CDR3 is built from 15 residues. CDR3 bases: TGTGCCAGCTCACCCCAAAGCGCGCCTAACTATGGCTACACCTTC. Its translation is CASSPQSAPNYGYTF.

This clone appeared a single time. The chain has TRBV4-2 and TRBJ2-3, with D possibly matching TRBD1 (6 bases). The ends were cut back, 0 bases at V and 11 bases at J, with 15 bases in the middle. CDR3 length equals 14 residues. CDR1 and CDR2 (germline): LGHNA, YNFKEQ. The CDR3 sequence: CASSQEKGGWEQYF. Written as DNA, the CDR3 is TGTGCCAGCAGCCAAGAGAAAGGGGGTTGGGAGCAGTATTTT.

This chain connects TRBV5-1 to TRBJ2-7, with D possibly TRBD2 on 6 matching bases. V lost 3 bases and J lost 1, with 14 bases in between. The CDR3 covers 15 residues. The germline V gene has CDR1 SGHRS and CDR2 YFSETQ. As DNA, the CDR3 is TGCGCCAGCAGCTCGCCCCTTAGCGGATCCTACGAGCAGTACTTC. It specifies CASSSPLSGSYEQYF.

This chain joins TRBV5-1 and TRBJ2-7; D ambiguous. The CDR3 has 14 residues. Germline V lookup: CDR1 SGHRS, CDR2 YFSETQ. Trimming shortened V by 0 bases and J by 4 bases, and 11 bases separated the two germline ends. Here the CDR3 reads CASSLGVLGYEQYF. The CDR3 DNA reads TGCGCCAGCAGCTTGGGGGTGTTGGGGTACGAGCAGTACTTC. Using reference TRBV5-1 and TRBJ2-7 for the parts outside the CDR3, the full variable domain is KAGVTQTPRYLIKTRGQQVTLSCSPISGHRSVSWYQQTPGQGLQFLFEYFSETQRNKGNFPGRFSGRQFSNSRSEMNVSTLELGDSALYLCASSLGVLGYEQYFGPGTRLTVT.

V gene TRBV7-3 combines with J gene TRBJ2-3; D call uncertain. Germline V gene data show CDR1 as SGHTA and CDR2 as FQGTGA. The CDR3 loop spans 15 amino acids. Trimming took 5 bases from V and 0 from J, leaving 12 bases between them. The CDR3 sequence: CASSPRSGSTDTQYF. The CDR3 coding sequence is TGTGCCAGCAGCCCTCGATCGGGTAGCACAGATACGCAGTATTTT.

V and J are TRBV11-1 and TRBJ1-1; D uncertain. The germline V and J ends were trimmed by 3 bases and 3 bases, with 8 bases remaining between them. Germline V gives CDR1 SGHAT, CDR2 FQDESV (reference sequence). The CDR3 runs to 13 residues. The CDR3 DNA sequence: TGTGCCAGCAGCTTTTTTCTGGACACTGAAGCTTTCTTT. This sequence encodes CASSFFLDTEAFF.